One T cell receptor beta chain is described in this entry. In its sample, this clonotype was seen many times. This receptor's antigen is unknown. No base-level quality is on record; no much larger clone is a single base apart. Only healthy Caucasian donors were included. The twin cohort comprised three pairs of female monozygotic twins, all aged roughly 18 to 30 years. Miltenyi CD45RO+ enrichment and human naive T-cell isolation kits were used to isolate memory (CD45RO+) and naive T cells from PBMC. The method behind the library was 5' RACE. TCRdb lists the instrument as Illumina HiSeq 2000. Template switching added a universal primer binding site, and the final cDNA carried a unique molecular identifier that allowed TCR cDNA molecules to be counted accurately. First-strand cDNA for TCR alpha and beta chains was synthesized from specific primers in the conserved constant-segment region. To control for contamination, each cDNA library was double barcoded with a SMART-Mk sample barcode plus Illumina barcodes. TruSeq adapter sequences and Illumina sample barcodes were added in two successive PCR steps. Sequencing of the TCR alpha and beta cDNA libraries was done on the Illumina HiSeq platform using custom primers. Regarding the original processing steps: Unique molecular identifiers were extracted from raw reads with MiGEC, and CDR3 positions were determined with MiXCR. Recombination models were inferred per individual with the repgenHMM and IGoR tools using an EM algorithm. The analysis of shared clonotypes was done with the tcR package in R, with sharing normalized by the product of cloneset sizes. Out-of-frame nonproductive sequences were analyzed to study raw recombination free of thymic and clonal selection effects. TCRdb itself trimmed the public reads at Q25 with fastp, ran MiXCR and retained productive beta chains. CDR3 protein duplicates are merged, each entry listing the most common genes and DNA. The V and J calls were not made by the authors but by TCRdb's processing. For this sample the table gives approximately 220,000 distinct CDR3 sequences, of which about 7.5% were detected only once. The biggest ten clones account for 1.9% of the sample.

The junction shows trimming of 4 bases on V and 5 bases on J, plus 12 bases between the germline ends. From the germline V gene, CDR1 is SGHRS and CDR2 is YFSETQ. From its cysteine to its phenylalanine, the CDR3 spans 14 amino acids. Of all the DNA, just the CDR3 is kept, 42 bases in frame from base 1. The data were taken from a study of identical twins (dated by TCRdb to the mid-2010s). As for the study more broadly: To test whether fetal clonotypes persist, this study deep-sequenced TCR alpha and beta repertoires from monozygotic twins, from unrelated adults of various ages, and from cord blood. To rule out contamination, the twin experiments were replicated at different times with different library preparation protocols. The paper's findings and limits, for the study overall: Compared with coincidental sharing between unrelated individuals, out-of-frame TCR alpha sequences shared between twins had an excess of sequences with low generation probability. In beta out-of-frame sequences, excess twin sharing was weaker, because having fewer shared sequences lowered the signal-to-noise ratio. Because the same donors could not be followed over many years, the conclusions relied on cross-sectional statistical analysis. Fewer insertions were carried by abundant cord blood beta clonotypes, a similar but weaker trend appeared in young adult naive repertoires, and no such trend appeared in memory repertoires. Recombination models systematically underestimated out-of-frame TCR alpha sharing in monozygotic twins but agreed with sharing between unrelated individuals. Invariant T cells such as MAIT and iNKT could partly confound zero-insertion analyses, though diverse VJ usage argued against this for most clonotypes.

The same sample was also used in a study of yellow fever vaccine responses in identical twins. In that second paper, the authors write: The authors reported that the T cell response to vaccination in identical twins appeared partly convergent and partly personalized. The study precisely tracked vaccine-responding T cell clones in identical twins.

The receptor was derived from a woman aged 18-29 years in good health. This sequence uses TRBV5-1 and TRBJ1-4, and the D gene may be TRBD1, 6 bases matching. Sequencing used memory (CD45RO+) T cells sorted from blood. The cell subset or site label here, explained by the study, means: CD45RO+ enriched T cells. The CDR3 reads as follows: CASSAERGNEKLFF. In nucleotides, the sequence is TGCGCCAGCAGCGCAGAGAGGGGGAATGAAAAACTGTTTTTT.